This T cell receptor (beta chain) was identified during a study of T-cell memory formation after mild COVID-19. General study results and limits: While clones contracting from day 15 to 85 were balanced between CD4 and CD8, later expanders leaned CD4+.

About this clonotype: As yet, its antigen is unknown.

TCRdb fed the 5' RACE reads into MiXCR, producing one record per CDR3 protein. There are about 210,000 distinct CDR3 sequences in the sample; more than 25% occur only once, and over 9.5% lies in the top ten. Input material: PBMCs or a T cell subset sorted from them (not recorded which). The clonotype was recovered from an adult woman who had mild COVID-19 (a few samples of this study predate the infection). Cell type and time point are not known.

The CDR3 nucleotides read TGCGCCAGCAGGGGCCAGACACGTGGGGAGCAGTACTTC. Protein: CASRGQTRGEQYF. V and J are TRBV5-1 and TRBJ2-7; the D is unclear. The CDR3 contains 13 residues. Trimming took 5 bases from V and 7 from J, leaving 16 bases between them. The V gene's germline CDR1 is SGHRS and CDR2 YFSETQ.